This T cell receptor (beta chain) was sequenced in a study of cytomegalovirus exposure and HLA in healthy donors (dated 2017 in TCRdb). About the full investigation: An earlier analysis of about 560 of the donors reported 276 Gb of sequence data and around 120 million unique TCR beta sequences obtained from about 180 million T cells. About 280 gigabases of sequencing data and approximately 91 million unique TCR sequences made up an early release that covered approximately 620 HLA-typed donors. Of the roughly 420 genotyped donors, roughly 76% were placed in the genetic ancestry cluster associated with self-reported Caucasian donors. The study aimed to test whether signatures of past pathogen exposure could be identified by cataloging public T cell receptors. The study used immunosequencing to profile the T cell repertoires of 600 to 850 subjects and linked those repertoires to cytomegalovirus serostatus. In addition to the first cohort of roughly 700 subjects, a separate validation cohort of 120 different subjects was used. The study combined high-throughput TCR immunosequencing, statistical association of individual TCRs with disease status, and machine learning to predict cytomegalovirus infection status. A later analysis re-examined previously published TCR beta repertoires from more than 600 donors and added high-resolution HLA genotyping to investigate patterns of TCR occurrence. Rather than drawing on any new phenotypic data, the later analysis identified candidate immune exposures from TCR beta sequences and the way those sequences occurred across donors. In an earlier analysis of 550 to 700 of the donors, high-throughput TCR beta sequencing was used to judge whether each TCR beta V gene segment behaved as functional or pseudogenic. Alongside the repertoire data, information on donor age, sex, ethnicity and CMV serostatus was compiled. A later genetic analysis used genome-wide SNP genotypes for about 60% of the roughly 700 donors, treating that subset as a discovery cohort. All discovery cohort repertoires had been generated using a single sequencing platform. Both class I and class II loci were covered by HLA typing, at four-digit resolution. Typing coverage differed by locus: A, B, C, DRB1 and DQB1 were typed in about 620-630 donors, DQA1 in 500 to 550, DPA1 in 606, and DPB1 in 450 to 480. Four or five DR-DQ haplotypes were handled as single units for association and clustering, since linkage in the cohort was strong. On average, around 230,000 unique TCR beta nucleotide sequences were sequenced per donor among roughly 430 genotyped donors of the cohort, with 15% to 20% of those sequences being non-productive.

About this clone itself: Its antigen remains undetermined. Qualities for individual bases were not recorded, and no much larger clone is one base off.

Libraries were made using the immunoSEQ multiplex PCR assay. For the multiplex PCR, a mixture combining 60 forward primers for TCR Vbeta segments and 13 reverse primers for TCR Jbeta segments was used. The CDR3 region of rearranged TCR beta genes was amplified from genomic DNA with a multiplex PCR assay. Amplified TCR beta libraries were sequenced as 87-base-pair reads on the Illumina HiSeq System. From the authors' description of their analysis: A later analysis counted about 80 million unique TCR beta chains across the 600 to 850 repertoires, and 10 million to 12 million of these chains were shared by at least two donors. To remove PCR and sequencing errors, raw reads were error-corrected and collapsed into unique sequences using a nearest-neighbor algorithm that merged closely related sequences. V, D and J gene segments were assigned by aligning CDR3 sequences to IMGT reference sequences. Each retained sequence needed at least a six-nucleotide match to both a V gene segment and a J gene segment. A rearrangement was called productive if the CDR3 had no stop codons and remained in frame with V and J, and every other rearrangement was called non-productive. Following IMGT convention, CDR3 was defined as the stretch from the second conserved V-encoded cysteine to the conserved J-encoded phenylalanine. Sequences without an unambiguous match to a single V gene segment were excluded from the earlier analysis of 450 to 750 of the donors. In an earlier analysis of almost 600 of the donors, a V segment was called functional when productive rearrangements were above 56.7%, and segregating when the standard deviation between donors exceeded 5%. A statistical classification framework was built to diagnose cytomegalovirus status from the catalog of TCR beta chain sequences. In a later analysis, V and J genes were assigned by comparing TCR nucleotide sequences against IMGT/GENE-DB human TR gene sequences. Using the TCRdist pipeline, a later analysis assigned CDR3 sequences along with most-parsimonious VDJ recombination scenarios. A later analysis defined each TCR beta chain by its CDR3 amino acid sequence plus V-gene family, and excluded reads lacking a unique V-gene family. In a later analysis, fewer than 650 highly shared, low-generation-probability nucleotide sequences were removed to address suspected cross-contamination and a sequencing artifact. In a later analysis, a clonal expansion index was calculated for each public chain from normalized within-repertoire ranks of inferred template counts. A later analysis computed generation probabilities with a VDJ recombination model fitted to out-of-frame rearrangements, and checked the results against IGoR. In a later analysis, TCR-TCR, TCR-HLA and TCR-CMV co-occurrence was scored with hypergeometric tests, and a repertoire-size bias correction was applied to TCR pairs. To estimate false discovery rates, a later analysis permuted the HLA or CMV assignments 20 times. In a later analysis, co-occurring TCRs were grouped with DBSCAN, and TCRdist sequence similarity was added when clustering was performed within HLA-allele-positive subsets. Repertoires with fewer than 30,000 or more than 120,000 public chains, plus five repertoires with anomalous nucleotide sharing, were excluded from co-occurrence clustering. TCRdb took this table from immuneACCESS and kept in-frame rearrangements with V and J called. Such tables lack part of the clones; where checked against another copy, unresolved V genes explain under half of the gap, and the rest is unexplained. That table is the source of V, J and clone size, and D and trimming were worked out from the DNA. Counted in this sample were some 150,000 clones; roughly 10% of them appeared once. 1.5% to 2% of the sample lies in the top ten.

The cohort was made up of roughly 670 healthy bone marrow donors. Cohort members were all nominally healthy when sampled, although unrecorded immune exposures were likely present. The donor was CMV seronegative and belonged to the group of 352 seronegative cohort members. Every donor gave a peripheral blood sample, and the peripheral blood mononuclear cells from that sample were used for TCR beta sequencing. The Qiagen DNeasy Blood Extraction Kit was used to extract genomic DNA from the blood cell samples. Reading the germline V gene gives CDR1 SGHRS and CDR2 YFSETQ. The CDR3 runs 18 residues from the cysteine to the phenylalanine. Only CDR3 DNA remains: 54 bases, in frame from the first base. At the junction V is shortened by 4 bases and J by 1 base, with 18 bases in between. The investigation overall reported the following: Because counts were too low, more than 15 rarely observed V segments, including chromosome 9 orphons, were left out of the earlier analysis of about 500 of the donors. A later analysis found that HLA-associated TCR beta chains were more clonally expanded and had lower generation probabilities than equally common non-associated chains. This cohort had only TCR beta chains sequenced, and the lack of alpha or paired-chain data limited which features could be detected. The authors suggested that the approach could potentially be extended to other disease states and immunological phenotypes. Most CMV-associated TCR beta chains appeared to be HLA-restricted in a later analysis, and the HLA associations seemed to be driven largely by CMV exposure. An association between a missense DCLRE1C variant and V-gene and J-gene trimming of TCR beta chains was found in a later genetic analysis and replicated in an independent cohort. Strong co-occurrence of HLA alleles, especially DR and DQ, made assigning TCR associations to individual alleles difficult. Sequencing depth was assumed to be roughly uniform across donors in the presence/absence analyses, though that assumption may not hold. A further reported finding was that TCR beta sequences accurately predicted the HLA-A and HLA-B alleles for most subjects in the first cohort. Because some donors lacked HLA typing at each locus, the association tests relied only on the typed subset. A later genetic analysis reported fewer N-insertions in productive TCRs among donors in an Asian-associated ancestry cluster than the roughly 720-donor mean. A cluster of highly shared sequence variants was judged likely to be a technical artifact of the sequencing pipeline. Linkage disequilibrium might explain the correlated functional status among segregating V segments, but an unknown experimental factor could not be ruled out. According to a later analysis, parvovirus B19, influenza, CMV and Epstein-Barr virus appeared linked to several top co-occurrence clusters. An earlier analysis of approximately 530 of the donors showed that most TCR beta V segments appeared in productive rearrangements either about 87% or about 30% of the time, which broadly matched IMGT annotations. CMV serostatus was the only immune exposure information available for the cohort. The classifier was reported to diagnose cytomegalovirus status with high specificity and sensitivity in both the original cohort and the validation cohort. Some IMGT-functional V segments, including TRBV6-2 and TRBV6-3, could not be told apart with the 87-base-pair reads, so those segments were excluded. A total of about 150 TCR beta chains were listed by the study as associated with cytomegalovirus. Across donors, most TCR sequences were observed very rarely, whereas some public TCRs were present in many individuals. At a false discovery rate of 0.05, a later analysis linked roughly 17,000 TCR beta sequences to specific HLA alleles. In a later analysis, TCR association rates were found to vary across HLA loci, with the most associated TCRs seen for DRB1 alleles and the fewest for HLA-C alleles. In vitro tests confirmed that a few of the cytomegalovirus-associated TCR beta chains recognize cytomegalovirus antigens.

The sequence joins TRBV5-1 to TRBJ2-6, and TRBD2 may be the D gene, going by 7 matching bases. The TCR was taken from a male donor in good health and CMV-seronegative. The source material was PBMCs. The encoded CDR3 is CASSLLGGGESGANVLTF. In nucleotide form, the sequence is TGCGCCAGCAGCCTCCTAGGGGGGGGTGAATCTGGGGCCAACGTCCTGACTTTC.